A selection of T cell receptor beta chains follows, all from one sample in a study of blood T cell repertoires in COVID-19. Here immunoSEQ multiplex PCR was the method, and the copy in TCRdb shows in-frame clones only, minus some. There are about 210,000 clones in the sample; 82% occur only once, and 7.8% lies in the top ten. Sequencing used peripheral blood. The receptor source for this set is a woman aged 55 to 70 with COVID-19, enrolled during active disease. CDR3s include the opening cysteine and the closing phenylalanine or tryptophan. A D gene is named only where the DNA matches it firmly. Some rows have no size entry. The others give once, few or many, or a class for an expanded clone.

V,J,D,size,DNA,CDR3
TRBV11-2,TRBJ2-3,NA,once,TGTGCCAGCAGCTTAGTTGGGCCAACCATTCCTAGCACAGATACGCAGTATTTT,CASSLVGPTIPSTDTQYF
TRBV28,TRBJ1-1,TRBD1,NA,TGTGCCAGCAGCCTTACCCACAGGGGCACTGAAGCTTTCTTT,CASSLTHRGTEAFF
TRBV5-4,TRBJ1-6,NA,NA,TGTGCCAGCAGCTCAGGGGTAAATTCACCCCTCCACTTT,CASSSGVNSPLHF
TRBV9,TRBJ2-2,TRBD2,NA,TGTGCCAGCAGCGAAGGGACTAGCGGCCTTGTAAGGACCGGGGAGCTGTTTTTT,CASSEGTSGLVRTGELFF
TRBV4-2,TRBJ2-1,NA,few,TGTGCCAGCAGCCAAGAGCCGGACAATGAGCAGTTCTTC,CASSQEPDNEQFF
TRBV6-6,TRBJ2-2,NA,NA,TGTGCCAGCAGTTACCAGGACAGTCGCACCGGGGAGCTGTTTTTT,CASSYQDSRTGELFF
TRBV3-1/TRBV3-2,TRBJ2-1,NA,NA,TGTGCCAGCAGCCAAGGGTTTTCGGGTGAGCAGTTCTTC,CASSQGFSGEQFF
TRBV12-3/TRBV12-4,TRBJ2-5,NA,NA,TGTGCCAGCAGTCAGGGTTCTGTGGAGACCCAGTACTTC,CASSQGSVETQYF
TRBV27,TRBJ1-2,NA,NA,TGTGCCAGCAGTTCGCGCAGGGAATCAATCTATGGCTACACCTTC,CASSSRRESIYGYTF
TRBV6-6,TRBJ2-1,NA,few,TGTGCCAGCAGTTACAGCCCTCGCAACAATGAGCAGTTCTTC,CASSYSPRNNEQFF
TRBV5-1,TRBJ1-6,NA,few,TGCGCCAGCAGCCCGGTCCAGGGGAACTCACCCCTCCACTTT,CASSPVQGNSPLHF
TRBV9,TRBJ1-4,NA,once,TGTGCCAGCAGCGTAGAGGGGAAATTGGCTAATGAAAAACTGTTTTTT,CASSVEGKLANEKLFF
TRBV19,TRBJ2-3,NA,NA,TGTGCCAGTAGTATAAGCCCAGGGAGCGGGTTCACAGATACGCAGTATTTT,CASSISPGSGFTDTQYF
TRBV19,TRBJ1-2,NA,NA,TGTGCCAGTAGTATCGGGGTAACTAACTATGGCTACACCTTC,CASSIGVTNYGYTF
TRBV9,TRBJ1-2,NA,NA,TGTGCCAGCAGCCCGACGGGGGGATGGTACGGTTATGGCTACACCTTC,CASSPTGGWYGYGYTF
TRBV5-4,TRBJ2-1,TRBD1,NA,TGTGCCAGCAGTCCCGACAGGGGGTCCTACAATGAGCAGTTCTTC,CASSPDRGSYNEQFF
TRBV28,TRBJ1-5,TRBD1,NA,TGTGCCAGCAGGACAGGGGACAATCAGCCCCAGCATTTT,CASRTGDNQPQHF
TRBV10-3,TRBJ2-2,TRBD1,NA,TGTGTCATCAGTGAGTCCGGGACAGGGAACACCGGGGAGCTGTTTTTT,CVISESGTGNTGELFF
TRBV4-2,TRBJ2-7,NA,NA,TGTGCCAGCAGCCAAGATGTTTTAGGAGCCGCCGAGCAGTACTTC,CASSQDVLGAAEQYF
TRBV12-3/TRBV12-4,TRBJ1-2,NA,NA,TGTGCCAGCTCTGAAAGGGAGAGGTATGGCTACACCTTC,CASSERERYGYTF
TRBV5-4,TRBJ1-2,TRBD1,NA,TGTGCCAGCAGCTTGGATTCCGGACAGGGTGGCTACACCTTC,CASSLDSGQGGYTF
TRBV3-1/TRBV3-2,TRBJ2-3,TRBD2,NA,TGTGCCAGCAGCCAACTAGGACTAGCTAGCACAGATACGCAGTATTTT,CASSQLGLASTDTQYF
TRBV10-3,TRBJ2-3,NA,NA,TGTGCCATCAGTGGCGGGATTAGCACAGATACGCAGTATTTT,CAISGGISTDTQYF
TRBV28,TRBJ1-3,NA,NA,TGTGCCAGCAGTTTCAGGGCCGGAAACACCATATATTTT,CASSFRAGNTIYF
TRBV27,TRBJ1-1,NA,NA,TGTGCCAGCAAAAAAGGGGCCCTGACCACTGAAGCTTTCTTT,CASKKGALTTEAFF
TRBV28,TRBJ1-2,TRBD1,NA,TGTGCCAGCAGTTCCCGGCGGACAGGTATTGACTATGGCTACACCTTC,CASSSRRTGIDYGYTF
TRBV6-1,TRBJ2-3,TRBD2,many,TGTGCCAGCAGTGAAGTTGCTAGCGGCCCAGATACGCAGTATTTT,CASSEVASGPDTQYF
TRBV5-6,TRBJ2-1,TRBD1,NA,TGTGCCAGCAGCCCCGGACAGGGGGATGAGCAGTTCTTC,CASSPGQGDEQFF
TRBV28,TRBJ1-2,NA,NA,TGTGCCAGCAGTAAGCCGATTAACTATGGCTACACCTTC,CASSKPINYGYTF
TRBV2,TRBJ1-6,NA,NA,TGTGCCAGCAGTGTAAGGGGAGGAGAAGGTTCACCCCTCCACTTT,CASSVRGGEGSPLHF
TRBV3-1/TRBV3-2,TRBJ2-7,NA,NA,TGTGCCAGCAGCCAAGGCTGGGCTCCCTACGAGCAGTACTTC,CASSQGWAPYEQYF
TRBV5-5,TRBJ2-2,NA,NA,TGTGCCAGCAGCTTGCATCCCAGGGGAGACACCGGGGAGCTGTTTTTT,CASSLHPRGDTGELFF
TRBV7-9,TRBJ2-6,TRBD2,NA,TGTGCCAGCAGCTTAGCCACGGGGGGAACTGGGGCCAACGTCCTGACTTTC,CASSLATGGTGANVLTF
TRBV7-2,TRBJ1-3,NA,NA,TGTGCCAGCAGCTCTATCCCTAATCAAATCTCTGGAAACACCATATATTTT,CASSSIPNQISGNTIYF
TRBV27,TRBJ2-6,NA,NA,TGTGCCAGCAGTCACTCTGGGGCCAACGTCCTGACTTTC,CASSHSGANVLTF
TRBV19,TRBJ2-5,NA,NA,TGTGCCAGTACCCCGACACAGGGCGGAAGGACCCAGTACTTC,CASTPTQGGRTQYF
TRBV28,TRBJ1-6,TRBD1,NA,TGTGCCAGCAATACGGGACAGTATCATTCACCCCTCCACTTT,CASNTGQYHSPLHF
TRBV5-1,TRBJ2-3,NA,NA,TGCGCCAGCGGGTTTGAGGGAGCAGACACAGATACGCAGTATTTT,CASGFEGADTDTQYF
TRBV5-1,TRBJ2-3,TRBD2,NA,TGCGCCAGCAGCTTGATGACTAGCGGGGGTGATACGCAGTATTTT,CASSLMTSGGDTQYF
TRBV21-1,TRBJ1-2,NA,once,TGTGCCAGCAGCAAATTTCAAGTGGGTTTTGTAGGGGGCGACTATGGCTACACCTTC,CASSKFQVGFVGGDYGYTF
TRBV9,TRBJ2-1,TRBD2,NA,TGTGCCAGCAGCGTACGCTTAGCGGGGGGTAACAATGAGCAGTTCTTC,CASSVRLAGGNNEQFF
TRBV6-2/TRBV6-3,TRBJ2-3,NA,NA,TGTGCCAGCAGTTATTACTTGGCAGGGAGCACAGATACGCAGTATTTT,CASSYYLAGSTDTQYF